There are a few counts of the clone carrying this T cell receptor (beta chain). Its antigen is not identified. The assay was immunoSEQ multiplex PCR, and TCRdb's table has in-frame clones only and misses some. Of some 130,000 clones listed, about 80% are singletons. This entry comes from a study of T cell responses to AZD1222 COVID-19 vaccine. Overall study: Researchers grouped second doses given at about 4 or about 12 weeks into one pool. Study results and caveats: Reportedly, close to half of spike-specific TCRs are directed against unmutated variant regions. Females outnumbered males among donors, who were mostly white British; clonal diversity was possibly underestimated.

The CDR3 runs 14 residues. In germline, CDR1 is LNHDA, CDR2 SQIVND (reference sequence). V was shortened by 8 bases and J by 0 bases, with 13 bases between the two germline ends. The V gene is TRBV19, the J gene TRBJ1-1; D is unclear. Sample: peripheral blood, taken on day 0 of AZD1222 vaccination. This sequence was found in an adult in good health. The CDR3 sequence: CASSPVLMNTEAFF. CDR3 nucleotide sequence: TGTGCCAGTTCCCCAGTCCTTATGAACACTGAAGCTTTCTTT.